This TCR beta chain derives from a study of blood T cell repertoires in COVID-19. Looking at the study overall: The analysed material was cDNA or gDNA that came from T cells, B-cell-depleted T cells, or PBMCs.

Per the original data handling: Nucleated cell number was recorded as an estimate derived from reference gene primer amplification. TCRdb's table, derived via immunoSEQ multiplex PCR, lists solely in-frame clones and lacks some. That table is the source of V, J and clone size, and D and trimming were worked out from the DNA. Of about 74,000 clones in the sample, under 85% were seen once. This clone has only a few counts. Trimming pared 1 base from V and 3 bases from J, leaving 4 bases between. Germline V lookup: CDR1 SGHAT, CDR2 FQNNGV. The CDR3 covers 12 residues. The specimen sequenced was peripheral blood. The clonotype was recovered from a man between 65 and 85 years old with acute or convalescent COVID-19. V usage is TRBV11-2 and J usage is TRBJ2-7; D gene ambiguous. The CDR3 DNA reads TGTGCCAGCAGCTTAGCAGTCTACGAGCAGTACTTC. Its protein product is CASSLAVYEQYF. Full variable domain (outside the CDR3, taken from reference TRBV11-2 and TRBJ2-7): EAGVAQSPRYKIIEKRQSVAFWCNPISGHATLYWYQQILGQGPKLLIQFQNNGVVDDSQLPKDRFSAERLKGVDSTLKIQPAKLEDSAVYLCASSLAVYEQYFGPGTRLTVT.